One and the same sample provided the 26 T cell receptor beta chains below, sequenced in a study of blood T cell repertoires in COVID-19. Produced via immunoSEQ multiplex PCR; TCRdb's table is partial and in-frame only. The data show some 150,000 clones, around 85% seen once. The sample taken for sequencing was peripheral blood. These receptor sequences come from a man between 60 and 75 years old who had recovered from COVID-19.

The CDR3 reads CASILGATDTQYF. CDR3 bases: TGTGCCAGCATTCTGGGGGCCACAGATACGCAGTATTTT. The chain has TRBV7-2 and TRBJ2-3; possibly TRBD1 for D (6 bases). The germline gives CDR1 SGHTA, CDR2 FQGNSA. Trimming cost V 7 bases and J 2 bases, with 10 bases left between them. This CDR3 has 13 residues.

This clone was seen a few times. The genes are TRBV11-1 and TRBJ2-2, with 8 bases that match TRBD1. The V gene's germline CDR1 is SGHAT and CDR2 FQDESV (reference sequence). CDR3 length equals 14 residues. J was trimmed by 6 bases and V by 5 bases; bases with no gene match: 5. The CDR3 sequence: CASSRQGAAGELFF. The CDR3 DNA sequence: TGTGCCAGCAGCCGTCAGGGGGCAGCCGGGGAGCTGTTTTTT.

This clone was seen only a few times. The V call is TRBV3-1 (or the pseudogene TRBV3-2), the J call TRBJ2-2, with TRBD2 as a possible D gene (7 bases). The germline V gene encodes CDR1 LGHDT and CDR2 YNNKEL (reference sequence). V shed 1 base and J shed 5 bases, with 14 bases lying between them. This CDR3 is 16 amino acids long. The CDR3 loop is CASSQAGGQRTGELFF. CDR3 bases: TGTGCCAGCAGCCAAGCGGGGGGCCAGAGGACCGGGGAGCTGTTTTTT.

The rearrangement joins TRBV6-2 or TRBV6-3 to TRBJ1-1; 7 bases map to TRBD1. This CDR3 has 13 amino acids. V was clipped by 4 bases and J by 4 bases; unmatched bases: 3. Per germline, CDR1 MNHEY and CDR2 SVGEGT. CDR3 DNA: TGTGCCAGCAGTTTCCAGGGGGGCACTGAAGCTTTCTTT. It is translated as CASSFQGGTEAFF.

J is TRBJ2-2 and V is TRBV6-6; D possibly corresponds to TRBD2 (5 bases). V lost 8 bases and J 2 bases, leaving 9 bases between the germline ends. The CDR3 contains 13 residues. The germline V gene has CDR1 MNHNY and CDR2 SVGAGI (reference sequence). The chain's CDR3 is CASYSGNTGELFF. The CDR3 DNA reads as TGTGCCAGCTATTCGGGAAACACCGGGGAGCTGTTTTTT.

This chain joins TRBV30 and TRBJ2-3; a possible D gene is TRBD2 (6 bases). This CDR3 has 14 residues. In germline, CDR1 is GTSNPN, CDR2 SVGIG (reference sequence). The V end was cut by 3 bases, the J end by 5 bases, with 15 bases between. This chain's CDR3 is CAWSLGGIGDTQYF. In DNA form, the CDR3 reads TGTGCCTGGAGCCTGGGGGGTATTGGAGATACGCAGTATTTT.

This chain uses TRBV4-1 with TRBJ2-5; TRBD1 aligns across 7 bases. Losses at the gene ends were 7 bases for V and 5 bases for J; bases not matched to a gene: 10. This CDR3 contains 14 residues. The germline gives CDR1 MGHRA, CDR2 YSYEKL. CDR3 nucleotide sequence: TGCGCCAGCACCTCCAGCAGGGGGTCGGAGACCCAGTACTTC. Its translation: CASTSSRGSETQYF.

The chain joins TRBV3-1 (or the pseudogene TRBV3-2) to TRBJ1-6; TRBD1 is a possible D gene (5 bases). Germline assignment: CDR1 LGHDT and CDR2 YNNKEL (reference sequence). CDR3 size: 14 residues. V was clipped by 8 bases and J by 6 bases, with 14 bases between them. CDR3 region: CASSLIGVNSPLHF. The CDR3 nucleotides are TGTGCCAGCTCCCTTATAGGGGTTAATTCACCCCTCCACTTT.

The V and J genes are TRBV11-1 and TRBJ2-7; 8 nucleotides match TRBD1. The CDR3 runs to 15 residues. V gave up 6 bases and J gave up 6 bases; unmatched junction bases: 13. Germline V CDR1 and CDR2: SGHAT, FQDESV (reference sequence). CDR3 bases: TGTGCCAGCAGACCCACGACAGGGGAAGTGGGCGAGCAGTACTTC. The encoded protein is CASRPTTGEVGEQYF. The variable domain in full, completed from reference TRBV11-1 and TRBJ2-7, reads EAEVAQSPRYKITEKSQAVAFWCDPISGHATLYWYRQILGQGPELLVQFQDESVVDDSQLPKDRFSAERLKGVDSTLKIQPAELGDSAMYLCASRPTTGEVGEQYFGPGTRLTVT.

This clone has just one count. The V and J genes are TRBV24-1 and TRBJ2-1; 12 bases map to TRBD2. CDR1 KGHDR and CDR2 SFDVKD come from the germline V gene. The CDR3 totals 18 residues. V was pared by 4 bases and J by 4 bases, with 10 bases of the junction left unmatched. The CDR3, as DNA: TGTGCCACCAGTGAGTCGGGACTAGCGGGCACACCTTACAATGAGCAGTTCTTC. Translation: CATSESGLAGTPYNEQFF.

The V call is TRBV4-2, the J call TRBJ1-3; 10 positions agree with TRBD2. The J call is uncertain, as TRBJ2-2 better fits the DNA end. CDR1 and CDR2 from the germline V gene are LGHNA and YNFKEQ. CDR3 length: 17 amino acids. CDR3 loop: CASSQLSSGGNTGELFF. The DNA of the CDR3 is TGTGCCAGCAGCCAGCTGTCTAGCGGGGGGAACACCGGGGAGCTGTTTTTT.

This rearrangement joins TRBV3-1 (or the pseudogene TRBV3-2) to TRBJ2-1; 8 bases are shared with TRBD1. The CDR3 has 17 residues. The V and J ends lost 1 base and 0 bases, in that order; junction bases with no gene match: 5. Looked up from germline, CDR1 is LGHDT and CDR2 is YNNKEL (reference sequence). The CDR3, as DNA: TGTGCCAGCAGCCAAGGACAGGGGCTGAGCTCCTACAATGAGCAGTTCTTC. It specifies CASSQGQGLSSYNEQFF.

The rearrangement joins TRBV19 to TRBJ1-5; D is unclear. CDR1 is LNHDA, CDR2 SQIVND, per germline (reference sequence). This CDR3 has 13 amino acids. The V end lost 2 bases, the J end lost 6 bases, and 8 bases lay between the germline ends. CDR3 sequence (DNA): TGTGCCAGTAGTATATCGGGGTTTCAGCCCCAGCATTTT. Translating gives CASSISGFQPQHF.

The chain couples TRBV18 to TRBJ1-1; D ambiguous. Germline CDR1 and CDR2: KGHSH and LQKENI. This CDR3 is built from 16 residues. Trimming pared 4 bases from V and 0 bases from J, leaving 15 bases between. The CDR3 protein is CASSLTEGALNTEAFF. The CDR3 region has the DNA TGTGCCAGCTCACTGACGGAGGGAGCCCTGAACACTGAAGCTTTCTTT.

This clone was seen a handful of times. The chain links TRBV4-3 to TRBJ1-1; 9 bases fit TRBD1. CDR1 LGHNA and CDR2 YSLEER come from the germline V gene. The trim removed 4 bases at V and 2 bases at J, leaving 8 bases unmatched. The CDR3 runs to 16 residues. CDR3 protein: CASSPWITGGNTEAFF. CDR3 bases: TGCGCCAGCAGCCCCTGGATCACAGGGGGCAACACTGAAGCTTTCTTT.

CDR3 bases: TGTGCCAGCAGCTTAAGGACAGGGATAAACTATGGCTACACCTTC. Residues: CASSLRTGINYGYTF. V and J are TRBV7-3 and TRBJ1-2; TRBD1 aligns across 8 bases. The CDR3 sequence is 15 residues long. CDR1 and CDR2 (germline): SGHTA, FQGTGA. J was trimmed by 2 bases and V by 1 base; bases with no gene match: 3.

This rearrangement joins TRBV7-9 to TRBJ1-4; TRBD1 agrees at 8 bases. The CDR3 contains 14 residues. Trimming at V came to 7 bases and at J to 8 bases, leaving 9 bases not matched to a gene. The V gene's germline CDR1 is SEHNR and CDR2 FQNEAQ (reference sequence). CDR3 protein: CASNPDREEEKLFF. CDR3 nucleotides: TGTGCCAGCAACCCGGACAGGGAGGAGGAAAAACTGTTTTTT. The full variable domain, with the rest looked up from reference TRBV7-9 and TRBJ1-4, is DTGVSQNPRHKITKRGQNVTFRCDPISEHNRLYWYRQTLGQGPEFLTYFQNEAQLEKSRLLSDRFSAERPKGSFSTLEIQRTEQGDSAMYLCASNPDREEEKLFFGSGTQLSVL.

This chain connects TRBV3-1 (or the pseudogene TRBV3-2) to TRBJ2-1; D remains unclear. CDR1 and CDR2 (germline): LGHDT, YNNKEL (reference sequence). V was clipped by 4 bases and J by 12 bases, with 16 bases between them. This CDR3 contains 13 residues. The CDR3 reads CASSPRSYSLQFF. CDR3 in DNA: TGTGCCAGCAGCCCACGGTCTTACTCCTTGCAGTTCTTC.

The chain uses TRBV7-2 and TRBJ2-1; 15 bases fit TRBD2. The germline V gene encodes CDR1 SGHTA and CDR2 FQGNSA. The CDR3 has 13 residues. The V segment lost 4 bases and the J segment 12 bases; nucleotides outside the gene matches: 1. The CDR3 DNA reads as TGTGCCAGCAGCTCGGGACTAGCGGGGGGGCAGTTCTTC. Translating it yields CASSSGLAGGQFF. Supplemented by reference TRBV7-2 and TRBJ2-1, the full variable domain reads GAGVSQSPSNKVTEKGKDVELRCDPISGHTALYWYRQSLGQGLEFLIYFQGNSAPDKSGLPSDRFSAERTGGSVSTLTIQRTQQEDSAVYLCASSSGLAGGQFFGPGTRLTVL.

The chain combines TRBV7-8 with TRBJ1-6; 7 bases match TRBD1. The germline V gene encodes CDR1 SGHVS and CDR2 FQNEAQ. Germline trimming cut 2 bases from V and 7 bases from J; bases unmatched to any gene: 8. The CDR3 length is 16 residues. CDR3 in amino acids: CASSLRQGGFNSPLHF. The CDR3 DNA follows: TGTGCCAGCAGCTTAAGACAGGGTGGTTTCAATTCACCCCTCCACTTT. Full variable domain (rest looked up from reference TRBV7-8 and TRBJ1-6): GAGVSQSPRYKVAKRGQDVALRCDPISGHVSLFWYQQALGQGPEFLTYFQNEAQLDKSGLPSDRFFAERPEGSVSTLKIQRTQQEDSAVYLCASSLRQGGFNSPLHFGNGTRLTVT.

The gene calls are TRBV7-2 and TRBJ1-2; D might be TRBD1 (6 bases). The CDR3 has 14 amino acids. CDR1 and CDR2 from the germline V gene are SGHTA and FQGNSA. Trimming stripped 2 bases from V and 4 bases from J, with 11 bases between. CDR3 amino acids: CASSLPGQPYGYTF. The DNA of the CDR3 is TGTGCCAGCAGCTTACCCGGACAGCCCTATGGCTACACCTTC.

This sequence joins TRBV24-1 and TRBJ2-5; 11 bases agree with TRBD1. V gave up 4 bases and J gave up 4 bases; unmatched junction bases: 1. The CDR3 extends over 14 amino acids. The germline CDR1 and CDR2 sequences are KGHDR and SFDVKD. The CDR3 DNA reads as TGTGCCACCAGTGAGGACAGGGGGCGAGAGACCCAGTACTTC. This encodes CATSEDRGRETQYF.

V and J are TRBV2 and TRBJ1-2, with D perhaps matching TRBD1 (5 bases). The CDR3 contains 14 residues. The V end lost 7 bases, the J end lost 8 bases, and 20 bases lay between the germline ends. From germline, CDR1 is SNHLY and CDR2 FYNNEI. The CDR3 here is CASNSDSIGLGYTF. The CDR3 DNA is TGTGCCAGCAATTCCGACAGTATAGGTTTAGGCTACACCTTC.

CDR3 residues: CASVQRNTIYF. Here the CDR3 DNA reads TGTGCCAGCGTACAACGAAACACCATATATTTT. V gene TRBV6-6 combines with J gene TRBJ1-3; no clear D. CDR3 size: 11 residues. The germline gives CDR1 MNHNY, CDR2 SVGAGI (reference sequence). V was clipped by 8 bases and J by 5 bases, with 7 bases between them.

The V and J genes are TRBV7-8 and TRBJ1-5; tentative D call: TRBD1 (5 bases). This CDR3 region has 14 residues. V lost 5 bases and J 0 bases, leaving 8 bases between the germline ends. The germline gives CDR1 SGHVS, CDR2 FQNEAQ. CDR3 sequence: CASSPRVSNQPQHF. In DNA, the CDR3 is TGTGCCAGCAGCCCCAGGGTTAGCAATCAGCCCCAGCATTTT.

The DNA of the CDR3 is TGTGCCAGCAGTCCCGTTGGGCATGAGCAGTTCTTC. Protein: CASSPVGHEQFF. V is TRBV6-2 or TRBV6-3 and J is TRBJ2-1, with D unresolved. Germline CDR1 reads MNHEY; CDR2 reads SVGEGT. Trimming left V 5 bases short and J 8 bases short, with 10 bases between. The CDR3 runs to 12 residues.